The 30 T cell receptor beta chains below were found in one sample sequenced in a study of blood T cell repertoires in COVID-19. This table comes from immunoSEQ multiplex PCR, and its TCRdb copy is limited to in-frame clones, with some not included. Counted here are around 250,000 clones, around 84% occurring once; the ten biggest clones make up about 14%. Sample: PBMCs or T cells enriched from blood (not recorded which). Receptors were obtained from a young man who had recovered from COVID-19.

The chain links TRBV5-1 to TRBJ1-2; D is possibly TRBD1 (6 bases). CDR1 and CDR2 (germline): SGHRS, YFSETQ. The CDR3 sequence is 15 residues long. The V end was cut by 3 bases, the J end by 6 bases, with 18 bases between. The CDR3 protein is CASSSRTDKADGYTF. The CDR3 nucleotides are TGCGCCAGCAGCTCGCGGACAGACAAGGCGGATGGCTACACCTTC.

This clone was seen a single time. This chain uses TRBV4-2 with TRBJ2-1; 11 bases line up with TRBD2. The germline V gene encodes CDR1 LGHNA and CDR2 YNFKEQ. V lost 0 bases, J lost 0 bases, and 4 bases stayed unmatched. This CDR3 has 18 amino acids. In DNA, the CDR3 is TGTGCCAGCAGCCAAGATGCTAGCGGGGGGAGCTCCTACAATGAGCAGTTCTTC. Amino acids: CASSQDASGGSSYNEQFF.

This clone came up once. CDR3 residues: CASSGTGYGYTF. As DNA, the CDR3 is TGTGCCAGCAGCGGAACAGGGTATGGCTACACCTTC. The V call is TRBV5-4, the J call TRBJ1-2; TRBD1 is a possible D gene (6 bases). Germline-derived CDR1 and CDR2 are SGHNT and YYREEE (reference sequence). The CDR3 loop spans 12 amino acids. V was pared by 4 bases and J by 5 bases, with 9 bases between.

This rearrangement joins TRBV7-8 to TRBJ1-2, with 7 bases that match TRBD1. The CDR3 extends over 16 amino acids. The germline V gene encodes CDR1 SGHVS and CDR2 FQNEAQ. The J segment lost 0 bases and the V segment lost 2 bases, leaving 6 bases of the junction unmatched. CDR3 amino acids: CASSLSPDRTNYGYTF. CDR3 DNA sequence: TGTGCCAGCAGCTTAAGTCCGGACAGGACTAACTATGGCTACACCTTC.

The table lists this clone with a few counts. The CDR3 region is CASSMWTTGGNQPQHF. As DNA, the CDR3 is TGTGCCAGTAGTATGTGGACCACAGGGGGAAATCAGCCCCAGCATTTT. This chain joins TRBV19 and TRBJ1-5; TRBD1 matches 8 bases. CDR3 length: 16 residues. Looked up from germline, CDR1 is LNHDA and CDR2 is SQIVND (reference sequence). The junction had 8 bases not matched to a gene; V was cut back by 3 bases and J by 4 bases.

This CDR3 reads CASSQPTSVSYNEQFF. In nucleotides, the CDR3 is TGCGCCAGCAGCCAACCGACTAGCGTCTCCTACAATGAGCAGTTCTTC. This chain joins TRBV4-1 and TRBJ2-1; TRBD2 aligns across 8 bases. CDR1 MGHRA and CDR2 YSYEKL come from the germline V gene. The CDR3 extends over 16 amino acids. V trimming: 2 bases; J trimming: 0 bases; junction bases outside the gene matches: 3.

This chain connects TRBV5-1 to TRBJ2-5; 8 nucleotides match TRBD2. Looked up from germline, CDR1 is SGHRS and CDR2 is YFSETQ. The CDR3 length is 15 residues. The trim removed 4 bases at V and 5 bases at J, leaving 10 bases unmatched. CDR3 sequence (DNA): TGCGCCAGCAGCCTATACGAGAGCGGGGGCGAGACCCAGTACTTC. Its translation: CASSLYESGGETQYF. The complete variable domain, with remaining parts taken from reference TRBV5-1 and TRBJ2-5, reads KAGVTQTPRYLIKTRGQQVTLSCSPISGHRSVSWYQQTPGQGLQFLFEYFSETQRNKGNFPGRFSGRQFSNSRSEMNVSTLELGDSALYLCASSLYESGGETQYFGPGTRLLVL.

The chain couples TRBV19 to TRBJ2-1, with 8 bases lining up with TRBD1. Germline CDR1 reads LNHDA; CDR2 reads SQIVND (reference sequence). This CDR3 has 15 residues. J lost 9 bases, V lost 5 bases, and 12 bases had no gene match. CDR3 sequence: CASSEMGQVLGEQFF. Written as DNA, the CDR3 is TGTGCCAGTAGTGAGATGGGACAGGTTTTAGGTGAGCAGTTCTTC.

This chain joins TRBV7-2 and TRBJ1-1; 7 nucleotides align to TRBD1. The J segment lost 1 base and the V segment lost 5 bases, leaving 10 bases of the junction unmatched. This CDR3 is built from 16 residues. Germline V CDR1 and CDR2: SGHTA, FQGNSA. The CDR3 DNA follows: TGTGCCAGCAGCCATAGGACGCAGGGGGGGAACACTGAAGCTTTCTTT. It yields the protein CASSHRTQGGNTEAFF.

This rearrangement joins TRBV14 to TRBJ2-7, with D unresolved. The germline V gene has CDR1 SGHDN and CDR2 FVKESK. The V end lost 4 bases, the J end lost 2 bases, and 6 bases lay between the germline ends. This CDR3 contains 12 residues. For the CDR3, the DNA is TGTGCCAGCAGCCCCGCGACCTACGAGCAGTACTTC. This codes for CASSPATYEQYF.

The rearrangement links TRBV6-1 to TRBJ2-1, with 8 bases identical to TRBD1. Per germline, CDR1 MNHNS and CDR2 SASEGT. With 1 base clipped from V and 8 bases from J, the junction kept 4 bases outside the gene matches. The CDR3 consists of 14 residues. Written as DNA, the CDR3 is TGTGCCAGCAGTGAAGGGACAGGGTTCCATGAGCAGTTCTTC. Residues: CASSEGTGFHEQFF.

The chain links TRBV19 to TRBJ2-3; 7 nucleotides agree with TRBD2. This CDR3 spans 16 amino acids. Germline CDR1 is LNHDA and CDR2 is SQIVND (reference sequence). After removal of 4 bases from V and 4 bases from J, the junction contained 11 bases not matched to a gene. The CDR3 region has the DNA TGTGCCAGTAGTAACGGACTAGGATTTACCCCAGATACGCAGTATTTT. Protein sequence: CASSNGLGFTPDTQYF.

V usage is TRBV29-1 and J usage is TRBJ1-2; D not resolved. The germline V and J ends were trimmed by 3 bases and 4 bases, with 6 bases remaining between them. The length of the CDR3 is 11 residues. Per the germline V gene, CDR1 is SQVTM and CDR2 is ANQGSEA. CDR3 in DNA: TGCAGCGTTGACAAAGCCTATGGCTACACCTTC. Its protein is CSVDKAYGYTF.

This clone was seen a few times. The CDR3 is CASSPWTVTGELFF. CDR3 bases: TGTGCCAGCAGCCCATGGACAGTCACCGGGGAGCTGTTTTTT. The chain has TRBV11-2 and TRBJ2-2; D is perhaps TRBD1 (6 bases). The CDR3 has 14 amino acids. Germline V gene data show CDR1 as SGHAT and CDR2 as FQNNGV. With 5 bases removed from V and 4 bases from J, the gap between germline ends came to 11 bases.

The J gene is TRBJ2-1, the V gene TRBV4-1, with TRBD2 identical over 15 bases. V was clipped by 4 bases and J by 15 bases; unmatched bases: 13. Germline-derived CDR1 and CDR2 are MGHRA and YSYEKL. The CDR3 consists of 16 residues. The CDR3 sequence is CASSPSFMGLAGGLFF. For the CDR3, the DNA is TGCGCCAGCAGCCCCAGTTTCATGGGACTAGCGGGGGGTCTGTTCTTC.

The V gene is TRBV12-5, the J gene TRBJ2-3; maybe TRBD1 (5 bases). V was trimmed by 3 bases and J by 5 bases, leaving 9 bases between them. The CDR3 covers 13 residues. CDR1 and CDR2 from the germline V gene are LGHNT and FRNRAP. In nucleotides, the CDR3 is TGTGCTAGTGGTTTTGGCAGGGAAGATACGCAGTATTTT. Amino acid sequence: CASGFGREDTQYF.

The CDR3 DNA reads as TGTGCCAGCAGCTTAACTTCTAGCGGGAGTACCAAAAACATTCAGTACTTC. Protein: CASSLTSSGSTKNIQYF. The chain has TRBV7-3 and TRBJ2-4; TRBD2 aligns across 10 bases. V trimming: 0 bases; J trimming: 2 bases; junction bases outside the gene matches: 4. This CDR3 has 17 amino acids. Germline-derived CDR1 and CDR2 are SGHTA and FQGTGA.

The V call is TRBV7-9, the J call TRBJ2-2, with 12 bases identical to TRBD1. Germline V gene lookup returns CDR1 SEHNR and CDR2 FQNEAQ (reference sequence). The CDR3 runs 16 residues. V was clipped by 2 bases and J by 7 bases; unmatched bases: 5. In nucleotides, the CDR3 is TGTGCCAGCAGCTTATCCGGGACAGGGGGCGGCGGGGAGCTGTTTTTT. Amino acids: CASSLSGTGGGGELFF.

This chain uses TRBV7-3 with TRBJ2-2, with 10 positions matching TRBD1. Trimming cost V 5 bases and J 7 bases; bases outside gene matches: 10. The CDR3 loop spans 16 amino acids. Looked up from germline, CDR1 is SGHTA and CDR2 is FQGTGA. This chain's CDR3 is CASSPDRGLSGGELFF. The CDR3 DNA reads as TGTGCCAGCAGCCCAGACAGGGGGCTTTCAGGCGGGGAGCTGTTTTTT.

In this sample, this clone turned up a few times. The CDR3 loop reads CASSLGAGAEETQYF. CDR3 sequence (DNA): TGTGCCAGCAGCTTAGGGGCGGGGGCGGAGGAGACCCAGTACTTC. The J gene is TRBJ2-5, the V gene TRBV7-8, with a tentative D call TRBD2 (7 bases). The V end lost 1 base, the J end lost 5 bases, and 14 bases lay between the germline ends. Germline V gives CDR1 SGHVS, CDR2 FQNEAQ. The CDR3 is made up of 15 amino acids.

The chain has TRBV10-1 and TRBJ1-4; D gene uncertain. Between the trimmed V and J ends, which lost 2 bases and 4 bases, there was a span of 11 bases. Germline V gene sequence: CDR1 WNHNN, CDR2 SYGVQD (reference sequence). The CDR3 extends over 15 amino acids. The DNA of the CDR3 is TGCGCCAGCAGTGAGCAGAACGGGAATAATGAAAAACTGTTTTTT. It codes for CASSEQNGNNEKLFF.

The rearrangement links TRBV7-8 to TRBJ1-4; 7 nucleotides line up with TRBD1. This CDR3 is 15 amino acids long. Germline lookup yields CDR1 SGHVS and CDR2 FQNEAQ. J lost 3 bases, V lost 5 bases, and 6 bases had no gene match. CDR3 DNA sequence: TGTGCCAGCAGCGCGGACAGGACTTCTAATGAAAAACTGTTTTTT. Translating gives CASSADRTSNEKLFF.

The chain joins TRBV6-5 to TRBJ1-5, with TRBD1 matching over 8 bases. CDR3 length: 14 amino acids. Trimming removed 7 bases from V and 7 bases from J; junction bases left unmatched: 9. Looked up from germline, CDR1 is MNHEY and CDR2 is SVGAGI. CDR3 nucleotide sequence: TGTGCCAGCAAAAGAAGACAGGGGATCCAGCCCCAGCATTTT. Amino acid sequence: CASKRRQGIQPQHF.

This clone was detected once. The J gene is TRBJ1-1, the V gene TRBV28; perhaps TRBD1 as D (5 bases). V lost 7 bases to trimming and J lost 0 bases, with 15 bases between them. Germline CDR1 is MDHEN and CDR2 is SYDVKM. The CDR3 contains 15 residues. CDR3: CASTLGGGLNTEAFF. DNA of the CDR3: TGTGCCAGCACTCTCGGGGGGGGTTTGAACACTGAAGCTTTCTTT.

The chain couples TRBV2 to TRBJ2-3; tentative D call: TRBD2 (6 bases). V was trimmed by 3 bases and J by 2 bases, leaving 9 bases between them. Germline CDR1 is SNHLY and CDR2 is FYNNEI. The CDR3 extends over 14 amino acids. The CDR3, as DNA: TGTGCCAGCAGTGATTGGAGGGCCACAGATACGCAGTATTTT. The encoded protein is CASSDWRATDTQYF.

The chain employs TRBV30 and TRBJ1-2; D may be TRBD1 (6 bases). V lost 0 bases to trimming and J lost 4 bases, with 15 bases between them. CDR1 GTSNPN and CDR2 SVGIG come from the germline V gene (reference sequence). The CDR3 runs to 15 residues. CDR3 DNA sequence: TGTGCCTGGAGTGTATTGTCCAGGGGCATCTATGGCTACACCTTC. Its translation: CAWSVLSRGIYGYTF.

This clone turned up a few times. At the DNA level, this CDR3 is encoded by other sequences in the same sample as well. The gene calls are TRBV2 and TRBJ1-6; possible D gene TRBD1, 5 bases. Germline CDR1 and CDR2: SNHLY and FYNNEI. The length of the CDR3 is 14 residues. Between the trimmed V and J ends, which lost 3 bases and 6 bases, there was a span of 9 bases. The CDR3 here is CASSDRGGNSPLHF. CDR3 DNA: TGTGCCAGCAGTGATAGGGGAGGTAATTCACCCCTCCACTTT.

The genes are TRBV6-5 and TRBJ1-6, with D possibly TRBD1 on 6 matching bases. The CDR3 is 16 residues long. CDR1 MNHEY and CDR2 SVGAGI come from the germline V gene. The ends were cut back, 0 bases at V and 9 bases at J, with 15 bases in the middle. CDR3 in DNA: TGTGCCAGCAGTTACTCCATACAGGGCAACGGTTCACCCCTCCACTTT. Encoded protein: CASSYSIQGNGSPLHF.

The chain uses TRBV28 and TRBJ1-1; 7 bases fit TRBD1. V shed 5 bases, J shed 5 bases, and the junction held 5 bases outside the gene matches. From germline, CDR1 is MDHEN and CDR2 SYDVKM. The CDR3 length is 13 residues. CDR3 sequence: CASSETGSTEAFF. For the CDR3, the DNA is TGTGCCAGCAGTGAGACAGGGTCAACTGAAGCTTTCTTT.

The chain couples TRBV7-2 to TRBJ2-3; D possibly corresponds to TRBD2 (6 bases). Germline CDR1 SGHTA, CDR2 FQGNSA. The CDR3 has 15 amino acids. Between the trimmed V and J ends, which lost 1 base and 10 bases, there was a span of 18 bases. In nucleotides, the CDR3 is TGTGCCAGCAGCTTAGACTCTTTCGGGGGAGGTGCGCAGTATTTT. Translation gives CASSLDSFGGGAQYF.